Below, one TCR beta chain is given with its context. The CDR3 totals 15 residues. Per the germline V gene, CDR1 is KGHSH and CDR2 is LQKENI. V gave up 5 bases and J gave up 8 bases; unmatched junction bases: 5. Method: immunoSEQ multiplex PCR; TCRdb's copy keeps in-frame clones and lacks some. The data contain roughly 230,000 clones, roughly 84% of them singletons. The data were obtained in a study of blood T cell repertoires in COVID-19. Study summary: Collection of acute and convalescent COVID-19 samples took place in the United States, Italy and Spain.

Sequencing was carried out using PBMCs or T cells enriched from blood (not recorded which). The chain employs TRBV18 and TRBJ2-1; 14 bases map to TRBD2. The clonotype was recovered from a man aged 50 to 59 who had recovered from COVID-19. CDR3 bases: TGTGCCAGCTCATGGACTAGCGGGAGGTTGGATGAGCAGTTCTTC. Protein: CASSWTSGRLDEQFF.